What follows are 21 T cell receptor beta chains derived from one specimen sequenced in a study of long-term antiretroviral therapy in people with HIV. The libraries were made with immunoSEQ v3.0 at survey level. Repertoires were generated with immunoSEQ multiplex PCR, while TCRdb's copy carries only in-frame clones and drops some. This sample has around 20,000 clones, with roughly four fifths found just once. The sample in question was unsorted PBMCs, obtained 0.2 years after starting antiretroviral therapy. The receptors come from a woman in her twenties or thirties with HIV.

This rearrangement joins TRBV23-1 to TRBJ1-3; a weak D match, TRBD1 (5 bases). TRBV23-1 is filed as an ORF, its function uncertain. V lost 5 bases and J 0 bases, leaving 20 bases between the germline ends. The CDR3 covers 18 residues. CDR3 loop: CASSSSPRAPSSGNTIYF. CDR3 in DNA: TGCGCCAGCAGTTCCTCCCCCAGGGCTCCTTCCTCTGGAAACACCATATATTTT.

This clone has a single count. V gene TRBV14 combines with J gene TRBJ2-3; 8 nucleotides agree with TRBD1. The CDR3 consists of 15 residues. The germline gives CDR1 SGHDN, CDR2 FVKESK. The V segment lost 0 bases and the J segment 3 bases; nucleotides outside the gene matches: 2. The CDR3 DNA is TGTGCCAGCAGCCAAGAAACAGGGGGTACAGATACGCAGTATTTT. As protein: CASSQETGGTDTQYF.

The chain has TRBV27 and TRBJ2-7; 8 bases fit TRBD2. The V gene's germline CDR1 is MNHEY and CDR2 SMNVEV (reference sequence). The length of the CDR3 is 15 residues. With V trimmed by 4 bases and J by 2 bases, 7 bases remained unmatched. The CDR3 nucleotides are TGTGCCAGCAGTTCCCATCGTAGCGGGGCCTACGAGCAGTACTTC. Amino acids: CASSSHRSGAYEQYF.

This clone was seen a single time. This chain uses TRBV5-1 with TRBJ2-3, with 7 bases that match TRBD1. Per the germline V gene, CDR1 is SGHRS and CDR2 is YFSETQ. V dropped 0 bases and J dropped 5; count of bases not matched to a gene: 9. The CDR3 is made up of 16 amino acids. Written as DNA, the CDR3 is TGCGCCAGCAGCTTGGGATCGGGACAGAAGGTAGATACGCAGTATTTT. Amino acids: CASSLGSGQKVDTQYF.

The chain is built from TRBV23-1 and TRBJ2-5; 9 bases agree with TRBD1. TRBV23-1 falls under the ORF class, with uncertain function. CDR3 length: 20 amino acids. J was trimmed by 4 bases and V by 3 bases; bases with no gene match: 21. This chain's CDR3 is CASSQPTPGQGRSQGETQYF. CDR3 nucleotides: TGCGCCAGCAGTCAGCCCACACCCGGACAGGGGCGATCTCAAGGAGAGACCCAGTACTTC.

The chain carries TRBV29-1 and TRBJ2-5, with 11 bases identical to TRBD1. The CDR3 covers 12 residues. The V gene end was trimmed by 3 bases and the J gene end by 8 bases; junction bases not matched to a gene: 2. The germline gives CDR1 SQVTM, CDR2 ANQGSEA. CDR3 sequence: CSVEGQGGTQYF. The CDR3, as DNA: TGCAGCGTTGAGGGACAGGGGGGTACCCAGTACTTC.

This clone has just one count. V usage is TRBV5-5 and J usage is TRBJ2-1; D is possibly TRBD2 (6 bases). The germline gives CDR1 SGHKS, CDR2 YYEKEE (reference sequence). The CDR3 covers 14 residues. The V end lost 4 bases, the J end lost 7 bases, and 15 bases lay between the germline ends. Here the CDR3 reads CASSPDRGRNEQFF. CDR3 coding DNA: TGTGCCAGCAGCCCCGACAGAGGGAGGAATGAGCAGTTCTTC.

J is TRBJ2-1 and V is TRBV7-3, with 10 bases that match TRBD1. Germline-derived CDR1 and CDR2 are SGHTA and FQGTGA. The CDR3 totals 15 residues. After removal of 3 bases from V and 3 bases from J, the junction contained 2 bases not matched to a gene. CDR3 sequence: CASSFGDRGYNEQFF. CDR3 bases: TGTGCCAGCAGCTTTGGGGACAGGGGCTACAATGAGCAGTTCTTC. The entire variable domain, with the rest obtained from reference TRBV7-3 and TRBJ2-1, is as follows: GAGVSQTPSNKVTEKGKYVELRCDPISGHTALYWYRQSLGQGPEFLIYFQGTGAADDSGLPNDRFFAVRPEGSVSTLKIQRTERGDSAVYLCASSFGDRGYNEQFFGPGTRLTVL.

The table lists this clone with a count of one. The chain combines TRBV5-1 with TRBJ2-7, with D maybe TRBD2 (5 bases). Trimming removed 7 bases from V and 2 bases from J, with 13 bases in between. Germline CDR1 reads SGHRS; CDR2 reads YFSETQ. This CDR3 contains 13 residues. CDR3: CASSLGSTYEQYF. The CDR3 DNA reads as TGCGCCAGCTCCTTGGGGAGTACCTACGAGCAGTACTTC.

The gene calls are TRBV10-3 and TRBJ2-3, with D tentatively TRBD1 (6 bases). The V end was cut by 5 bases, the J end by 2 bases, with 11 bases between. Germline V gene data show CDR1 as ENHRY and CDR2 as SYGVKD. There are 14 residues in the CDR3. DNA of the CDR3: TGTGCCATCAGTAACAGGGCCTACACAGATACGCAGTATTTT. Translation gives CAISNRAYTDTQYF.

The V call is TRBV29-1, the J call TRBJ2-7; D may be TRBD2 (5 bases). Trimming pared 3 bases from V and 5 bases from J, leaving 17 bases between. The germline CDR1 and CDR2 sequences are SQVTM and ANQGSEA. The CDR3 has 14 amino acids. For the CDR3, the DNA is TGCAGCGTTGATGTCGGGATCCAATCGGACGAGCAGTACTTC. Protein product: CSVDVGIQSDEQYF.

This chain joins TRBV7-2 and TRBJ2-3; the match to TRBD2 covers 8 bases. The ends lost 2 bases at V and 2 bases at J; junction bases unmatched: 3. The CDR3 has 15 residues. The germline CDR1 and CDR2 sequences are SGHTA and FQGNSA. The CDR3 DNA follows: TGTGCCAGCAGCTTACGGGGGGGGTTCACAGATACGCAGTATTTT. Encoded protein: CASSLRGGFTDTQYF.

This chain links TRBV7-9 with TRBJ1-3; D gene unclear. CDR3 length: 17 residues. With 5 bases removed from V and 2 bases from J, the gap between germline ends came to 19 bases. Germline loops: CDR1 SEHNR, CDR2 FQNEAQ (reference sequence). CDR3 residues: CASSTRSEILPGNTIYF. CDR3 coding DNA: TGTGCCAGCAGCACCAGGTCCGAGATACTCCCTGGAAACACCATATATTTT.

The CDR3 sequence: CAAGTGPKDTQYF. The CDR3 DNA is TGCGCGGCTGGGACAGGACCGAAGGATACGCAGTATTTT. J is TRBJ2-3 and V is TRBV29-1; 8 bases map to TRBD1. The CDR3 extends over 13 amino acids. CDR1 SQVTM and CDR2 ANQGSEA come from the germline V gene.

The rearrangement links TRBV28 to TRBJ1-2; no reliable D call. V was shortened by 8 bases and J by 0 bases, with 16 bases between the two germline ends. The CDR3 is 15 residues long. The germline gives CDR1 MDHEN, CDR2 SYDVKM. The CDR3 nucleotides are TGTGCCAGCGACGACGACGGGGTAGCTAACTATGGCTACACCTTC. It is translated as CASDDDGVANYGYTF.

The CDR3: CASSQDKVDQPQHF. CDR3 sequence (DNA): TGTGCCAGCAGTCAGGACAAGGTGGACCAGCCCCAGCATTTT. The chain uses TRBV11-2 and TRBJ1-5; TRBD1 is a possible D gene (5 bases). V shed 6 bases and J shed 7 bases, with 16 bases lying between them. The CDR3 is made up of 14 amino acids. The germline V gene encodes CDR1 SGHAT and CDR2 FQNNGV. The entire variable domain, with the rest obtained from reference TRBV11-2 and TRBJ1-5, is as follows: EAGVAQSPRYKIIEKRQSVAFWCNPISGHATLYWYQQILGQGPKLLIQFQNNGVVDDSQLPKDRFSAERLKGVDSTLKIQPAKLEDSAVYLCASSQDKVDQPQHFGDGTRLSIL.

J is TRBJ2-5 and V is TRBV28; the D gene is possibly TRBD2 (5 bases). CDR1 and CDR2 (germline): MDHEN, SYDVKM. The V gene lost 6 bases and the J gene lost 4 bases, with 12 bases spanning the gap. This CDR3 contains 13 residues. For the CDR3, the DNA is TGTGCCAGCAGACTCACGGGGTCAGAGACCCAGTACTTC. Its protein product is CASRLTGSETQYF.

The CDR3 spells CASVDLGLTSTDTQYF. In nucleotides, the CDR3 is TGTGCCAGCGTGGACCTCGGGTTGACTAGTACAGATACGCAGTATTTT. J is TRBJ2-3 and V is TRBV2, with D maybe TRBD2 (6 bases). The CDR3 is 16 amino acids. Trimming removed 8 bases from V and 3 bases from J, with 21 bases in between. Germline V gene data show CDR1 as SNHLY and CDR2 as FYNNEI.

The chain carries TRBV6-1 and TRBJ1-3; the match to TRBD1 covers 7 bases. The CDR3 runs to 12 residues. Trimming at V came to 9 bases and at J to 3 bases, leaving 2 bases not matched to a gene. CDR1 and CDR2 (germline): MNHNS, SASEGT. The chain's CDR3 is CASGTDGNTIYF. CDR3 sequence (DNA): TGTGCCAGTGGGACAGATGGAAACACCATATATTTT.

V and J are TRBV4-1 and TRBJ1-5; no definite D call. With 3 bases removed from V and 1 base from J, the gap between germline ends came to 13 bases. The V gene's germline CDR1 is MGHRA and CDR2 YSYEKL. This CDR3 contains 16 residues. Written as DNA, the CDR3 is TGCGCCAGCAGCCAGTCTCCGGGAGCCAGCAATCAGCCCCAGCATTTT. Translating it yields CASSQSPGASNQPQHF.

The chain joins TRBV15 to TRBJ1-1; D ambiguous. Germline CDR1 reads LNHNV; CDR2 reads YYDKDF (reference sequence). V was cut by 0 bases and J by 11 bases, with 10 bases left in between. The CDR3 loop spans 12 amino acids. The CDR3 DNA follows: TGTGCCACCAGCAGAGATCTTGTTGGGGCTTTCTTT. It is translated as CATSRDLVGAFF. Full variable domain (missing parts from reference TRBV15 and TRBJ1-1): DAMVIQNPRYQVTQFGKPVTLSCSQTLNHNVMYWYQQKSSQAPKLLFHYYDKDFNNEADTPDNFQSRRPNTSFCFLDIRSPGLGDTAMYLCATSRDLVGAFFGQGTRLTVV.